This TCR beta chain is drawn from a study of T cell repertoires in cytomegalovirus infection. In TCRdb, the reads were re-called with MiXCR into one record per CDR3 protein. Of approximately 770,000 distinct CDR3 sequences in the sample, approximately 32% were seen once. Study results and caveats: Ex vivo, HLA-C-restricted CMV-specific TCR beta clonotypes prevailed over the rest of the response. Carriage of CMV together with the relevant HLA was identifiable through cumulative public TCR beta family frequency.

About this clonotype itself: Its matching antigen is unknown. With a much larger clone just one base away, this may be a read error.

This receptor was identified in a human donor in good health (CMV status not recorded). Some clones in this sample may be carry-over from other donors' samples. This specimen consisted of cultured CD8+ T cells from PBMCs, obtained from culture after CMV antigen stimulation.

The CDR3 nucleotides read TGCAGCGTAGAACAGGGGGCGAGAACTGAAGCTTTCTTT. This codes for CSVEQGARTEAFF. The J gene is TRBJ1-1, the V gene TRBV29-1; TRBD1 aligns across 9 bases. V lost 6 bases, J lost 5 bases, and 7 bases stayed unmatched. Germline V gene sequence: CDR1 SQVTM, CDR2 ANQGSEA. The CDR3 is made up of 13 amino acids.